The 13 T cell receptor beta chains reported below all come from one sample, sequenced in a study of T cell responses to AZD1222 COVID-19 vaccine. The repertoire was sequenced with immunoSEQ multiplex PCR; TCRdb's copy has only in-frame clones and lacks some. The sample contains approximately 130,000 clones, 85% to 90% of which appear only once. Sequencing was performed on peripheral blood, taken on day 0 of AZD1222 vaccination. These receptors all come from an adult in good health.

V gene TRBV19 combines with J gene TRBJ1-2; TRBD1 might be the D (5 bases). Germline V gene sequence: CDR1 LNHDA, CDR2 SQIVND (reference sequence). V lost 4 bases to trimming and J lost 8 bases, with 14 bases between them. The CDR3 consists of 13 residues. For the CDR3, the DNA is TGTGCCAGTAGTAGGAGGGACCTCTTGGGCTACACCTTC. Its translation is CASSRRDLLGYTF. Together with reference TRBV19 and TRBJ1-2, the CDR3 gives the full variable domain: DGGITQSPKYLFRKEGQNVTLSCEQNLNHDAMYWYRQDPGQGLRLIYYSQIVNDFQKGDIAEGYSVSREKKESFPLTVTSAQKNPTAFYLCASSRRDLLGYTFGSGTRLTVV.

This clone was counted a single time. The rearrangement links TRBV14 to TRBJ2-7, with TRBD1 matching 8 bases. Germline values: CDR1 SGHDN, CDR2 FVKESK. Unmatched junction bases numbered 5, after V lost 2 bases and J lost 2 bases. CDR3 length equals 15 residues. This CDR3 reads CASSQWTGRTYEQYF. DNA for the CDR3: TGTGCCAGCAGCCAATGGACAGGGAGGACCTACGAGCAGTACTTC.

The chain recombines TRBV7-6 with TRBJ2-7; 7 nucleotides match TRBD1. V gave up 2 bases and J gave up 1 base; unmatched junction bases: 8. The V gene's germline CDR1 is SGHVS and CDR2 FNYEAQ. The CDR3 length is 16 residues. DNA for the CDR3: TGTGCCAGCAGCTTATCTTCAGGGGGTGGGTCCTACGAGCAGTACTTC. This encodes CASSLSSGGGSYEQYF.

The gene calls are TRBV3-1 (or the pseudogene TRBV3-2) and TRBJ2-7, with D maybe TRBD1 (6 bases). The V end lost 1 base, the J end lost 3 bases, and 16 bases lay between the germline ends. This CDR3 comprises 16 residues. In germline, CDR1 is LGHDT, CDR2 YNNKEL (reference sequence). The CDR3: CASSQGYFGQYYEQYF. In nucleotides, the CDR3 is TGTGCCAGCAGCCAAGGTTATTTTGGACAGTACTACGAGCAGTACTTC.

The chain recombines TRBV30 with TRBJ1-2; D is possibly TRBD1 (5 bases). The CDR3 is 14 residues long. Germline V gene sequence: CDR1 GTSNPN, CDR2 SVGIG (reference sequence). The V gene lost 4 bases and the J gene lost 9 bases, with 21 bases spanning the gap. In nucleotides, the CDR3 is TGTGCCTGGAAAGGGGATCGGCCCCAAGGAAGCTACACCTTC. As protein: CAWKGDRPQGSYTF.

This chain links TRBV2 with TRBJ1-4; TRBD1 agrees at 8 bases. Trimming cost V 7 bases and J 7 bases; bases outside gene matches: 8. Germline CDR1 reads SNHLY; CDR2 reads FYNNEI. CDR3 length: 14 amino acids. CDR3 amino acids: CASTGQGAGEKLFF. The CDR3 nucleotides read TGTGCCAGCACCGGACAGGGAGCGGGTGAAAAACTGTTTTTT.

This chain links TRBV12-5 with TRBJ1-3, with a possible D match to TRBD1 (6 bases). Trimming stripped 2 bases from V and 7 bases from J, with 15 bases between. The germline V gene encodes CDR1 LGHNT and CDR2 FRNRAP. The CDR3 totals 15 residues. CDR3 nucleotide sequence: TGTGCTAGTGGTTTGAACAGGGCCCTAGGGAACACCATATATTTT. As protein: CASGLNRALGNTIYF.

This clone was observed once. The chain carries TRBV7-8 and TRBJ2-5; 12 nucleotides line up with TRBD2. Germline V gene lookup returns CDR1 SGHVS and CDR2 FQNEAQ. The CDR3 covers 14 residues. Unmatched junction bases numbered 2, after V lost 4 bases and J lost 5 bases. CDR3 residues: CASSSLAGGETQYF. CDR3 coding DNA: TGTGCCAGCAGCTCCCTAGCGGGGGGGGAGACCCAGTACTTC.

The rearrangement links TRBV7-3 to TRBJ1-2; 9 nucleotides line up with TRBD1. Trimming removed 6 bases from V and 2 bases from J; junction bases left unmatched: 7. Germline CDR1 reads SGHTA; CDR2 reads FQGTGA. The length of the CDR3 is 15 residues. The CDR3 DNA sequence: TGTGCCAGCAGTGCAGACAGGGGGAGAAACTATGGCTACACCTTC. It codes for CASSADRGRNYGYTF.

The chain joins TRBV12-5 to TRBJ2-3; D may correspond to TRBD1 or TRBD2 (7 bases each). The V end lost 1 base, the J end lost 3 bases, and 14 bases lay between the germline ends. Germline lookup yields CDR1 LGHNT and CDR2 FRNRAP. This CDR3 has 16 residues. The CDR3 DNA sequence: TGTGCTAGTGGTTTGGCCGCAGGGGGGGGAACAGATACGCAGTATTTT. It specifies CASGLAAGGGTDTQYF.

The CDR3 loop reads CASSRTHEQFF. In DNA, the CDR3 is TGTGCCAGCAGTCGGACCCATGAGCAGTTCTTC. The chain has TRBV11-2 and TRBJ2-1; D call uncertain. The CDR3 runs to 11 residues. Germline V gene lookup returns CDR1 SGHAT and CDR2 FQNNGV. V dropped 6 bases and J dropped 8 bases, with 8 bases sitting between them.

The rearrangement links TRBV18 to TRBJ2-7; D might be TRBD1 (5 bases). CDR3 length: 14 amino acids. Trimming removed 6 bases at V and 5 bases at J, with 17 bases between. CDR1 is KGHSH and CDR2 is LQKENI in the germline V gene. The CDR3 region has the DNA TGTGCCAGCTCGCGACTCGGGCAGGGTAACGAGCAGTACTTC. Protein: CASSRLGQGNEQYF.

This clone turned up a few times. The chain has TRBV3-1 (or the pseudogene TRBV3-2) and TRBJ2-3, with D perhaps matching TRBD1 (6 bases). The length of the CDR3 is 13 residues. Looked up from germline, CDR1 is LGHDT and CDR2 is YNNKEL (reference sequence). The V and J ends lost 7 bases and 8 bases respectively, with 16 bases between them. The CDR3 coding sequence is TGTGCCAGCAAGTGGGCAGGGGCTGGTACGCAGTATTTT. Protein: CASKWAGAGTQYF.